These T cell receptor beta chains were read from a single sample in a study of T cell repertoires in cytomegalovirus infection. TCRdb analysed the reads with MiXCR anew, one entry per CDR3 protein. Of approximately 550,000 distinct CDR3 sequences in the sample, approximately 16% are singletons; the top ten hold under 30%. Sequenced material: CD8+ T cells from PBMCs. These receptors all come from a human donor in good health (CMV status not recorded). Some clones in this sample may be carry-over from other donors' samples. Each CDR3 is given without its conserved first and last residue.

>12|TRBJ2-3|TRBV6-1
ASSRRGWVDTQY
>9|TRBJ1-3|TRBV10-3
AISSRDTIY
>11|TRBJ1-1|TRBV10-3
AISDRGVTEAF
>16|TRBJ2-1|TRBV4-1
ASSQLLGAGGPDNEQF
>13|TRBJ1-5|TRBV19
ASSIDLGGNQPQH
>13|TRBJ2-3|TRBV27
ASSLAGGFADTQY
>13|TRBJ2-7|TRBV4-2
ASSPSGLAGYEQY
>12|TRBJ1-5|TRBV27
ASSPHRGGQPQH
>15|TRBJ2-7|TRBV27
ASSLSSGVLSSYEQY
>12|TRBJ1-5|TRBV29-1
SVRTGGVNQPQH
>13|TRBJ2-2|TRBV10-3
AAYGTGDYTGELF
>13|TRBJ2-5|TRBV12-3/TRBV12-4
ASSTGTVLGETQY
>13|TRBJ2-7|TRBV5-1
ASSPTGDTSYEQY
>16|TRBJ2-2|TRBV15
ATSRGRGGAELAGELF
>11|TRBJ2-7|TRBV12-3/TRBV12-4
ASLGPSSYEQY
>14|TRBJ1-1|TRBV7-6
ASSLEGDRARTEAF
>13|TRBJ2-1|TRBV27
ASSSTSGGFYEQF
>9|TRBJ1-2|TRBV29-1
SVAANYGYT
>13|TRBJ1-5|TRBV11-2
ASSPDSRSNQPQH
>13|TRBJ2-7|TRBV12-3/TRBV12-4
ASSEGTSGYLGQY
>13|TRBJ2-7|TRBV27
ASSLTRGGPYEQY
>13|TRBJ2-3|TRBV12-3/TRBV12-4
ASTSGDFLTDTQY
>10|TRBJ1-1|TRBV15
ATSRTGSEAF
>14|TRBJ2-2|TRBV7-8
ASSPPDRRNTGELF